These 32 T cell receptor beta chains share one sample of origin, sequenced in a study of response to subunit inactivated influenza vaccine. Via MiXCR, TCRdb re-called the RT-PCR reads, giving one row per CDR3 protein. The sample carries around 710,000 distinct CDR3 sequences, roughly 14% recorded once. Sequencing used PBMCs from blood, obtained roughly 15 days before vaccination. The receptors derive from a man between 45 and 60 years old who received an inactivated influenza vaccine.

This clonotype turned up a few times. V usage is TRBV6-1 and J usage is TRBJ1-1; TRBD1 aligns across 7 bases. Germline-derived CDR1 and CDR2 are MNHNS and SASEGT. J lost 1 base, V lost 6 bases, and 8 bases had no gene match. This CDR3 spans 15 amino acids. Here the CDR3 DNA reads TGTGCCAGCAGGACTAACAGGGGCCCGAACACTGAAGCTTTCTTT. This encodes CASRTNRGPNTEAFF.

The chain combines TRBV24-1 with TRBJ2-6, with D possibly matching TRBD1 (5 bases). Germline CDR1 is KGHDR and CDR2 is SFDVKD. V gave up 4 bases and J gave up 0 bases, with 9 bases separating them. This CDR3 has 16 amino acids. The CDR3 spells CATSEDSISGANVLTF. The DNA for the CDR3 is TGTGCCACCAGTGAAGACAGCATCTCTGGGGCCAACGTCCTGACTTTC.

This clonotype was recorded a few times. The chain employs TRBV27 and TRBJ1-5; D ambiguous. The CDR3 runs to 15 residues. The V end was cut by 2 bases, the J end by 2 bases, with 10 bases between. Germline V gene data show CDR1 as MNHEY and CDR2 as SMNVEV (reference sequence). CDR3 protein: CASSLRSLGNQPQHF. The DNA of the CDR3 is TGTGCCAGCAGTTTAAGGTCCCTGGGCAATCAGCCCCAGCATTTT.

This clonotype was detected many times. The chain uses TRBV14 and TRBJ2-2; TRBD1 matches at 7 bases. Germline V gives CDR1 SGHDN, CDR2 FVKESK. The V gene end was trimmed by 5 bases and the J gene end by 2 bases; junction bases not matched to a gene: 8. CDR3 length equals 16 residues. The CDR3 here is CASSKAGTANTGELFF. CDR3 nucleotide sequence: TGTGCCAGCAGCAAAGCCGGGACAGCAAACACCGGGGAGCTGTTTTTT.

At least ten counts were recorded for this clonotype. One end of the junction is discordant with germline, which a read error may explain. This chain joins TRBV4-3 and TRBJ2-5; D unclear. The germline V gene has CDR1 LGHNA and CDR2 YSLEER. The CDR3 runs to 15 residues. CDR3 bases: TGCGCCAGCAGCCAAGATTGGGGAAGCTATGAGAGCCAGTACTTC. Encoded protein: CASSQDWGSYESQYF.

V is TRBV6-2 or TRBV6-3 and J is TRBJ2-1; 11 nucleotides match TRBD2. Germline CDR1 reads MNHEY; CDR2 reads SVGEGT. The CDR3 totals 14 residues. After removal of 7 bases from V and 8 bases from J, the junction contained 7 bases not matched to a gene. The CDR3 spells CASTPLAGVDEQFF. The DNA of the CDR3 is TGTGCCAGCACTCCACTAGCGGGAGTCGATGAGCAGTTCTTC.

This clonotype was detected only a few times. V is TRBV28 and J is TRBJ1-3; TRBD1 might be the D (5 bases). The CDR3 spans 15 residues. V was pared by 3 bases and J by 2 bases, with 11 bases between. Germline CDR1 is MDHEN and CDR2 is SYDVKM. The CDR3 here is CASSFGRGTGNTIYF. The CDR3 DNA sequence: TGTGCCAGCAGTTTTGGGAGGGGAACTGGAAACACCATATATTTT.

This chain uses TRBV10-3 with TRBJ1-1; D not resolved. The CDR3 totals 14 residues. Germline assignment: CDR1 ENHRY and CDR2 SYGVKD. The germline V and J ends were trimmed by 6 bases and 2 bases, with 13 bases remaining between them. Here the CDR3 DNA reads TGTGCCATCAGATCAGGAACCGGTAACACTGAAGCTTTCTTT. Translating gives CAIRSGTGNTEAFF.

J is TRBJ2-7 and V is TRBV15; a possible D gene is TRBD2 (5 bases). The CDR3 consists of 14 residues. Germline CDR1 LNHNV, CDR2 YYDKDF (reference sequence). Trimming took off 3 bases at V and 0 bases at J, with 9 bases between the two ends. The CDR3 protein is CATSSGLGSYEQYF. CDR3 DNA: TGTGCCACCAGCAGCGGACTGGGCTCCTACGAGCAGTACTTC.

This clonotype showed up just a few times. V is TRBV27 and J is TRBJ2-1, with D possibly being TRBD2 (5 bases). The length of the CDR3 is 15 residues. Per germline, CDR1 MNHEY and CDR2 SMNVEV (reference sequence). V was trimmed by 11 bases and J by 0 bases, leaving 17 bases between them. The CDR3 DNA is TGTGCCTCTTCTCGGCGGGTCGACTCCTACAATGAGCAGTTCTTC. It yields the protein CASSRRVDSYNEQFF.

The table lists this clonotype with a few counts. This chain links TRBV12-2 with TRBJ2-5; the DNA was not used to check the table's D call, TRBD1. TRBV12-2 is a pseudogene. The CDR3 runs to 15 residues. This chain's CDR3 is CASRLDGQGQETQYF. The CDR3 region has the DNA TGTGCAAGTCGCTTAGACGGACAGGGACAAGAGACCCAGTACTTC.

This clonotype showed up just a few times. The V and J genes are TRBV15 and TRBJ2-5; D might be TRBD1 (6 bases). With 5 bases removed from V and 9 bases from J, the gap between germline ends came to 25 bases. The germline V gene has CDR1 LNHNV and CDR2 YYDKDF (reference sequence). CDR3 size: 16 residues. CDR3 DNA: TGTGCCACCAGCGGAATCGGGACACAGAGACCCTGGGCCCAGTACTTC. Translated: CATSGIGTQRPWAQYF.

This clonotype has more than one count but fewer than ten. The CDR3: CASSLQIEANYEQYF. CDR3 nucleotides: TGTGCCAGCAGTTTACAAATAGAAGCCAACTACGAGCAGTACTTC. The chain is built from TRBV12-3 or TRBV12-4 and TRBJ2-7; D not certain. This CDR3 has 15 residues. V lost 2 bases and J 3 bases, leaving 14 bases between the germline ends.

This clonotype was counted a few times. The rearrangement uses TRBV19 and TRBJ1-1; 8 bases line up with TRBD1. CDR1 is LNHDA, CDR2 SQIVND, per germline (reference sequence). The J segment lost 1 base and the V segment lost 6 bases, leaving 10 bases of the junction unmatched. There are 16 residues in the CDR3. CDR3 DNA: TGTGCCAGTAGAAGCAGGGGGCGTCCGTCGAACACTGAAGCTTTCTTT. Its protein is CASRSRGRPSNTEAFF.

This rearrangement joins TRBV29-1 to TRBJ1-2, with D possibly TRBD1 on 5 matching bases. The CDR3 runs 12 residues. Trimming pared 4 bases from V and 1 base from J, leaving 7 bases between. Germline V lookup: CDR1 SQVTM, CDR2 ANQGSEA. CDR3 nucleotide sequence: TGCAGCGTTGGTCAGGGTAACTATGGCTACACCTTC. Translation: CSVGQGNYGYTF.

This clonotype was seen once. The chain employs TRBV27 and TRBJ2-5, with TRBD2 matching over 10 bases. The CDR3 has 14 amino acids. V was clipped by 6 bases and J by 5 bases; unmatched bases: 6. Germline loops: CDR1 MNHEY, CDR2 SMNVEV (reference sequence). The CDR3 is CASSLAGVYETQYF. CDR3 coding DNA: TGTGCCAGCAGCCTAGCGGGAGTTTATGAGACCCAGTACTTC.

The gene calls are TRBV7-2 and TRBJ2-1, with 8 bases lining up with TRBD2. The CDR3 runs 18 residues. J was trimmed by 0 bases and V by 3 bases; bases with no gene match: 10. Germline lookup yields CDR1 SGHTA and CDR2 FQGNSA. The chain's CDR3 is CASSFTAQAGGSYNEQFF. The DNA for the CDR3 is TGTGCCAGCAGCTTTACCGCTCAGGCGGGAGGCTCCTACAATGAGCAGTTCTTC.

In its sample, this clonotype was seen a few times. The J gene is TRBJ2-1, the V gene TRBV3-1; D is possibly TRBD1 (5 bases). The CDR3 is 15 amino acids. V was shortened by 4 bases and J by 3 bases, with 13 bases between the two germline ends. Germline CDR1 and CDR2: LGHDT and YNNKEL (reference sequence). The CDR3 loop reads CASSLSRQIYNEQFF. The CDR3 coding sequence is TGTGCCAGCAGCCTCTCGCGACAGATCTACAATGAGCAGTTCTTC.

This clonotype has only a few counts. The chain couples TRBV11-2 to TRBJ1-1; no reliable D call. The CDR3 has 15 residues. CDR1 is SGHAT and CDR2 is FQNNGV in the germline V gene. Trimming took off 2 bases at V and 1 base at J, with 11 bases between the two ends. This chain's CDR3 is CASSLTVQQNTEAFF. CDR3 in DNA: TGTGCCAGCAGCTTAACAGTACAGCAGAACACTGAAGCTTTCTTT. The full variable domain, its missing parts supplied by reference TRBV11-2 and TRBJ1-1, is EAGVAQSPRYKIIEKRQSVAFWCNPISGHATLYWYQQILGQGPKLLIQFQNNGVVDDSQLPKDRFSAERLKGVDSTLKIQPAKLEDSAVYLCASSLTVQQNTEAFFGQGTRLTVV.

In its sample, this clonotype was seen a few times. The rearrangement joins TRBV29-1 to TRBJ2-1; 10 positions agree with TRBD2. The CDR3 runs 16 residues. The germline V gene encodes CDR1 SQVTM and CDR2 ANQGSEA. V lost 6 bases and J lost 4; bases outside the gene matches: 12. The CDR3 DNA is TGCAGCGTCGACAACCCCCCTAGCGGGAGTTACAATGAGCAGTTCTTC. As protein: CSVDNPPSGSYNEQFF.

Details on this clonotype: A much larger clone sits a single nucleotide away, making a read error possible. The chain recombines TRBV10-3 with TRBJ2-7; no reliable D call. Germline CDR1 ENHRY, CDR2 SYGVKD. V lost 3 bases to trimming and J lost 3 bases, with 3 bases between them. The CDR3 loop spans 11 amino acids. Here the CDR3 DNA reads TGTGCCATCAGTGATGTCTACGAGCAGTACTTC. The encoded protein is CAISDVYEQYF.

This clonotype showed up just a few times. This sequence joins TRBV28 and TRBJ2-2; D not resolved. CDR1 is MDHEN, CDR2 SYDVKM, per germline. The germline V and J ends were trimmed by 1 base and 14 bases, with 14 bases remaining between them. The CDR3 is 13 amino acids. The DNA of the CDR3 is TGTGCCAGCAGTTTATCCGCGATCCGCCATCTGTTTTTT. This codes for CASSLSAIRHLFF.

This clonotype was seen at least ten times. The chain joins TRBV12-3 or TRBV12-4 to TRBJ2-1; TRBD1 aligns across 7 bases. The CDR3 sequence is 16 residues long. V was clipped by 4 bases and J by 4 bases; unmatched bases: 10. The CDR3 loop reads CASSSQGLLGYNEQFF. CDR3 bases: TGTGCCAGCAGTTCACAGGGGTTGTTGGGTTACAATGAGCAGTTCTTC.

This chain joins TRBV12-3 or TRBV12-4 and TRBJ2-5, with TRBD2 identical over 7 bases. The J segment lost 5 bases and the V segment lost 5 bases, leaving 8 bases of the junction unmatched. This CDR3 is 14 amino acids long. DNA of the CDR3: TGTGCCAGCAGTCCGACTAGCCGGGCGGAGACCCAGTACTTC. Its translation: CASSPTSRAETQYF.

In this sample, this clonotype turned up a few times. The chain couples TRBV4-1 to TRBJ2-5; weak D call: TRBD2 (5 bases). Trimming took 4 bases from V and 2 from J, leaving 11 bases between them. CDR3 length equals 14 residues. From germline, CDR1 is MGHRA and CDR2 YSYEKL. CDR3 sequence reads: CASSRTGVQETQYF. CDR3 nucleotide sequence: TGCGCCAGCAGCCGGACCGGGGTACAAGAGACCCAGTACTTC.

This clonotype was detected ten times or more. This chain joins TRBV10-3 and TRBJ2-1, with 11 bases aligning to TRBD2. Germline trimming cut 5 bases from V and 12 bases from J; bases unmatched to any gene: 6. Per the germline V gene, CDR1 is ENHRY and CDR2 is SYGVKD. This CDR3 region has 13 residues. CDR3 DNA sequence: TGTGCCATCAGTCCGGGACTAGCGGACCTGCAGTTCTTC. This encodes CAISPGLADLQFF.

The table lists this clonotype with many counts. The chain employs TRBV12-3 or TRBV12-4 and TRBJ2-3; 11 bases align to TRBD2. J gave up 3 bases and V 5 bases, and 4 bases lay outside the gene matches. The CDR3 has 15 residues. DNA for the CDR3: TGTGCCAGCAGTACGGGACTAGCGGAAACAGATACGCAGTATTTT. It yields the protein CASSTGLAETDTQYF.

The V call is TRBV20-1, the J call TRBJ2-1; D is unclear. Trimming cost V 3 bases and J 3 bases, with 12 bases left between them. Germline V gene sequence: CDR1 DFQATT, CDR2 SNEGSKA (reference sequence). The CDR3 is 14 residues long. CDR3 sequence reads: CSASLGPLYNEQFF. The CDR3 DNA is TGCAGTGCTAGTCTGGGTCCCCTCTACAATGAGCAGTTCTTC.

V is TRBV7-9 and J is TRBJ2-3, with D possibly matching TRBD2 (5 bases). V was pared by 5 bases and J by 12 bases, with 18 bases between. Per germline, CDR1 SEHNR and CDR2 FQNEAQ (reference sequence). There are 13 residues in the CDR3. CDR3 nucleotides: TGTGCCAGCAGCCCTATGGTAGCCGGGGATCAGTATTTT. As protein: CASSPMVAGDQYF.

The CDR3 loop reads CSASDWGTDTQYF. Here the CDR3 DNA reads TGCAGTGCTAGCGATTGGGGCACAGATACGCAGTATTTT. This chain joins TRBV20-1 and TRBJ2-3; unclear D gene. Deletions cut 3 bases from V and 1 base from J, with 8 bases between. The CDR3 extends over 13 amino acids. The germline CDR1 and CDR2 sequences are DFQATT and SNEGSKA (reference sequence).

A few counts support this clonotype. This chain links TRBV6-6 with TRBJ1-2, with 8 bases aligning to TRBD1. The CDR3 has 13 amino acids. Germline CDR1 is MNHNY and CDR2 is SVGAGI (reference sequence). Unmatched junction bases numbered 8, after V lost 6 bases and J lost 8 bases. The CDR3 region has the DNA TGTGCCAGCAGCCCTACCGGGACAGGCGGCTACACCTTC. It translates to CASSPTGTGGYTF.

This clonotype has only a few counts. V is TRBV5-1 and J is TRBJ2-5, with D unclear. This CDR3 region has 14 residues. The germline V and J ends were trimmed by 2 bases and 1 base, with 9 bases remaining between them. The V gene's germline CDR1 is SGHRS and CDR2 YFSETQ. The CDR3 DNA sequence: TGCGCCAGCAGCTTAGAGGTATTCCAAGAGACCCAGTACTTC. It is translated as CASSLEVFQETQYF.